This T cell receptor beta chain was obtained from a study of regulatory T cells in long-lasting Graves disease. The CDR3 is 13 amino acids. Between the trimmed V and J ends, which lost 5 bases and 7 bases, there was a span of 14 bases. Germline V gene data show CDR1 as MDHEN and CDR2 as SYDVKM. The time point was: newly diagnosed GD, antithyroid drugs for less than 3 months. PBMCs were the source of the RNA used for TCR sequencing. This clonotype was counted ten times or more. CDR3-region Arm-PCR and iRepertoire HTBI primers produced the TCR beta libraries. TCRdb re-derived calls from the multiplex PCR reads in MiXCR, one entry per CDR3 protein. The sample carries 350,000 to 450,000 distinct CDR3 sequences, about 15% recorded once. The sample was also linked to a second study, of T cells in Graves' hyperthyroidism and ophthalmopathy. As that report states: In patients aged 18 to 65, hyperthyroidism was newly diagnosed, with duration under 2 months.

Sequencing used peripheral blood mononuclear cells (PBMCs), obtained at new diagnosis, from a patient treated with antithyroid drugs. This receptor was obtained from a woman in her 30s with Graves disease. The V gene is TRBV28, the J gene TRBJ1-1; D call uncertain. The CDR3 reads CASSPPNALEAFF. CDR3 DNA: TGTGCCAGCAGTCCCCCAAACGCCCTTGAAGCTTTCTTT.